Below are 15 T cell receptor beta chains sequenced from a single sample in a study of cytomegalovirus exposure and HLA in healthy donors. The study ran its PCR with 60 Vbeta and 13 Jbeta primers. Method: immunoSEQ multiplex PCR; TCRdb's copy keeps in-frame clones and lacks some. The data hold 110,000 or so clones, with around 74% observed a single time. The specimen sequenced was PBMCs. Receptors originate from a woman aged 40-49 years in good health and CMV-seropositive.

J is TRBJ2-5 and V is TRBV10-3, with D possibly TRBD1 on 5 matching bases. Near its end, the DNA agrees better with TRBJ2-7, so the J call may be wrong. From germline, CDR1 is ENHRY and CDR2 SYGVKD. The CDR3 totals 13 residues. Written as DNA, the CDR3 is TGTGCCATCAGTGAGGCAGGGAAGGACGAGCAGTACTTC. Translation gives CAISEAGKDEQYF.

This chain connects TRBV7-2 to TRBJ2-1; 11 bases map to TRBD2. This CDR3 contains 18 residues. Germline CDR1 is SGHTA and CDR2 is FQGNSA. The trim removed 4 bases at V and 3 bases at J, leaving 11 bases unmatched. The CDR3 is CASSSQTSGTVFYNEQFF. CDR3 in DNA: TGTGCCAGCAGCTCCCAGACTAGCGGGACGGTCTTCTACAATGAGCAGTTCTTC. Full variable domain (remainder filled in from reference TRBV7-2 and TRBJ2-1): GAGVSQSPSNKVTEKGKDVELRCDPISGHTALYWYRQSLGQGLEFLIYFQGNSAPDKSGLPSDRFSAERTGGSVSTLTIQRTQQEDSAVYLCASSSQTSGTVFYNEQFFGPGTRLTVL.

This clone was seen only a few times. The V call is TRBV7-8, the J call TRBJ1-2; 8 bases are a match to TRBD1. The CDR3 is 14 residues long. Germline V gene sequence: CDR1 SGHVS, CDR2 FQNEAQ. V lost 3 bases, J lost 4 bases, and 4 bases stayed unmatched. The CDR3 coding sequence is TGTGCCAGCAGCTTCCAACAGGGGGGCTATGGCTACACCTTC. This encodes CASSFQQGGYGYTF.

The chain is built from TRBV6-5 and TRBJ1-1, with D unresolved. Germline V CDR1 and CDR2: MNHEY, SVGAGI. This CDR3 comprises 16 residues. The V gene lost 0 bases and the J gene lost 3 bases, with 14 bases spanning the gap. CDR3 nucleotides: TGTGCCAGCAGTTACTCGATGGCGGGCATGGACACTGAAGCTTTCTTT. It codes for CASSYSMAGMDTEAFF.

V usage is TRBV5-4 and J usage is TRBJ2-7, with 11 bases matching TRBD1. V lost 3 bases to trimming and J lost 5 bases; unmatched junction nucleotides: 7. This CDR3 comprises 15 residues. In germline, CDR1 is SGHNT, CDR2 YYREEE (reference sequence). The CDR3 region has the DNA TGTGCCAGCAGCTCATGGACAGGGGGCTTCCACGAGCAGTACTTC. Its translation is CASSSWTGGFHEQYF.

In DNA, the CDR3 is TGTGCCAGCAGTCGAGGGGGGGTTGGGGGACCTTACGAGCAGTACTTC. Amino acid sequence: CASSRGGVGGPYEQYF. The rearrangement uses TRBV4-2 and TRBJ2-7; D perhaps matches TRBD2 (7 bases). V was pared by 6 bases and J by 4 bases, with 22 bases between. Germline CDR1 and CDR2: LGHNA and YNFKEQ. This CDR3 contains 16 residues.

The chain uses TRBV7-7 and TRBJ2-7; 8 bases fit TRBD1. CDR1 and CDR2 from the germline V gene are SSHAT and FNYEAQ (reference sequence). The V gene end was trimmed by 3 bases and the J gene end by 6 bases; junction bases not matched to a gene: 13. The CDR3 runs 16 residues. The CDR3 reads CASSLAAGTGGGEQYF. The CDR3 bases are TGTGCCAGCAGCTTGGCCGCCGGGACAGGTGGCGGCGAGCAGTACTTC.

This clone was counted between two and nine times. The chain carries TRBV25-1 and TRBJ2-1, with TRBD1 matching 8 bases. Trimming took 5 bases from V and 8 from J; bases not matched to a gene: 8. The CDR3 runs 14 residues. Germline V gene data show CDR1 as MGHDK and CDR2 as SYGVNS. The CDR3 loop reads CASSQWQGAHEQFF. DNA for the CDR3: TGTGCCAGCAGTCAATGGCAGGGGGCCCATGAGCAGTTCTTC.

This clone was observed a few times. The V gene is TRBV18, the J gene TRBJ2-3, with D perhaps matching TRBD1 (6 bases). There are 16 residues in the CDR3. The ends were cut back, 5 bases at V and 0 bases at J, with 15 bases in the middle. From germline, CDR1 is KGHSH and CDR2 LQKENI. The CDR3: CASSRTPRGSTDTQYF. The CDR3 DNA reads TGTGCCAGCTCAAGGACACCCAGGGGCAGCACAGATACGCAGTATTTT.

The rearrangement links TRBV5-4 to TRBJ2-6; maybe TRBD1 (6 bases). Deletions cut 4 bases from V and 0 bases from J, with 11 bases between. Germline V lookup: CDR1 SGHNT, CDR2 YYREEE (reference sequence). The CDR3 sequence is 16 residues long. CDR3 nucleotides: TGTGCCAGCAGCGGGGACACTCGCTCTGGGGCCAACGTCCTGACTTTC. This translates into CASSGDTRSGANVLTF.

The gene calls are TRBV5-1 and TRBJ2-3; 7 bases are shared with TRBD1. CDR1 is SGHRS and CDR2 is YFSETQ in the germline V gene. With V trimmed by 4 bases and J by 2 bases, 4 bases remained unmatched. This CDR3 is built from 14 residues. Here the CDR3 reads CASSLGQDTDTQYF. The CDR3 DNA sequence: TGCGCCAGCAGCCTAGGACAGGACACAGATACGCAGTATTTT. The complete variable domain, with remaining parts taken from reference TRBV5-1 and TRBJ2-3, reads KAGVTQTPRYLIKTRGQQVTLSCSPISGHRSVSWYQQTPGQGLQFLFEYFSETQRNKGNFPGRFSGRQFSNSRSEMNVSTLELGDSALYLCASSLGQDTDTQYFGPGTRLTVL.

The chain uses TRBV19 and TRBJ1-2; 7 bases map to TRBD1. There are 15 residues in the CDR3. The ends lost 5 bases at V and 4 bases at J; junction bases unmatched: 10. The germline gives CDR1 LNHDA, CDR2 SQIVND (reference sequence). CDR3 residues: CASSAPGGEGYGYTF. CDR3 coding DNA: TGTGCCAGTAGTGCTCCAGGGGGAGAGGGCTATGGCTACACCTTC.

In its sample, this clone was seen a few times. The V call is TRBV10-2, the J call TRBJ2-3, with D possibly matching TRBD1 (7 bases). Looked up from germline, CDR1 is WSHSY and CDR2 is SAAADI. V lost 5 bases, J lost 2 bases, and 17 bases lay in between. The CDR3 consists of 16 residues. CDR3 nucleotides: TGCGCCAGCAGTAACCGCGGGACAGACGCCACAGATACGCAGTATTTT. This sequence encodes CASSNRGTDATDTQYF.

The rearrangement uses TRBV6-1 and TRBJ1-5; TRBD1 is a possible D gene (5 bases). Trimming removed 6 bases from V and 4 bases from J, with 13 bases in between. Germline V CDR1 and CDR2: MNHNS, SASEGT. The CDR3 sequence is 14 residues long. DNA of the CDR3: TGTGCCAGCAGATCCTGGGGGGGGAATCAGCCCCAGCATTTT. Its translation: CASRSWGGNQPQHF.

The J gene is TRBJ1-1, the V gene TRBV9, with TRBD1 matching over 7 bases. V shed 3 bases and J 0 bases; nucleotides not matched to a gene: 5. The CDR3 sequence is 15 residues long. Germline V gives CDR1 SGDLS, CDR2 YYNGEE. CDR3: CASSDIQGMNTEAFF. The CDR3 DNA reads TGTGCCAGCAGCGATATACAGGGGATGAACACTGAAGCTTTCTTT.